This TCR beta chain was recorded in a study of T cell repertoires in cytomegalovirus infection. The overall study: Both a matching HLA type and CMV infection were indicated by public TCR beta signatures.

In the case of this clonotype: Its antigen remains unidentified.

TCRdb recomputed calls from the reads with MiXCR, one row per CDR3 protein. The profile shows roughly 730,000 distinct CDR3 sequences, roughly 36% of them singletons. The germline V gene encodes CDR1 SGHDT and CDR2 YYEEEE. V lost 0 bases to trimming and J lost 8 bases, with 14 bases between them. The CDR3 runs 14 residues. This material consisted of cultured PBMCs, taken from culture after CMV antigen stimulation. V is TRBV5-6 and J is TRBJ1-2; D is possibly TRBD1 (5 bases). The sequence was obtained from a human donor in good health (CMV status not recorded). Some clones in this sample may be carry-over from other donors' samples. The CDR3, as DNA: TGTGCCAGCAGCTTGGTTCTGGGACCGAGGGGCTACACCTTC. It specifies CASSLVLGPRGYTF.